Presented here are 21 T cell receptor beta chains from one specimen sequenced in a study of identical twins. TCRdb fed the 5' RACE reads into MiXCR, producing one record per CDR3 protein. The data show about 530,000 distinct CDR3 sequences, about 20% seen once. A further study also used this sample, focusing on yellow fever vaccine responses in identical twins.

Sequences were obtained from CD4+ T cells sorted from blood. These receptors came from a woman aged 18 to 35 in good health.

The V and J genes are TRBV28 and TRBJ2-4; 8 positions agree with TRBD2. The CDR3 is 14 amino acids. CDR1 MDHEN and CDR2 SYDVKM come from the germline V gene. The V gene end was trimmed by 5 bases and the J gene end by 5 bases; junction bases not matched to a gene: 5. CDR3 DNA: TGTGCCAGCAGTGAAGGGACTAGAGAAAACATTCAGTACTTC. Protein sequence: CASSEGTRENIQYF.

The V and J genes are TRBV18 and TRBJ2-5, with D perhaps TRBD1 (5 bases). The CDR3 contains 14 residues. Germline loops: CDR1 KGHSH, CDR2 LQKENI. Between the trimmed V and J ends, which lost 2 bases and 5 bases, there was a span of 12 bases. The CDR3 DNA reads TGTGCCAGCTCACCATTCGGGCAGGGCGAGACCCAGTACTTC. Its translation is CASSPFGQGETQYF.

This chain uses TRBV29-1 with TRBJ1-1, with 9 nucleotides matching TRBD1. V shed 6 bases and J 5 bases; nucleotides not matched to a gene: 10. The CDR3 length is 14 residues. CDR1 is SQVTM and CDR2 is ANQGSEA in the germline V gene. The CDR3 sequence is CSVLPGQGRTEAFF. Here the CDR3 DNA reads TGCAGCGTCCTACCGGGACAGGGTCGAACTGAAGCTTTCTTT.

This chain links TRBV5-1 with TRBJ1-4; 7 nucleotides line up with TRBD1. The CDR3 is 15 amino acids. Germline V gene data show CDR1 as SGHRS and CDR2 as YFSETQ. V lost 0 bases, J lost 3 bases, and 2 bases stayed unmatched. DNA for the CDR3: TGCGCCAGCAGCTTGGAGGGGACAGCTAATGAAAAACTGTTTTTT. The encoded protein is CASSLEGTANEKLFF.

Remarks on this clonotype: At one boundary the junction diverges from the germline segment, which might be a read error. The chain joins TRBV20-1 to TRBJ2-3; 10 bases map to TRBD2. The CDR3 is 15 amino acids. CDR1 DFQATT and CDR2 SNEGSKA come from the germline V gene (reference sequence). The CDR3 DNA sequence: TGCTGTGCTCCGCCGGGACTAGCGACCACAGATACGCAGTATTTT. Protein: CCAPPGLATTDTQYF.

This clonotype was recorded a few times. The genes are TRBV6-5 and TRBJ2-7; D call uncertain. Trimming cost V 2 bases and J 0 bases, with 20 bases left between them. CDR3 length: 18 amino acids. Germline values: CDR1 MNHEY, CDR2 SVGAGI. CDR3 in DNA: TGTGCCAGCAGTTACGGTCGGGTTCCTTCCGAAAGCTCCTACGAGCAGTACTTC. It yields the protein CASSYGRVPSESSYEQYF.

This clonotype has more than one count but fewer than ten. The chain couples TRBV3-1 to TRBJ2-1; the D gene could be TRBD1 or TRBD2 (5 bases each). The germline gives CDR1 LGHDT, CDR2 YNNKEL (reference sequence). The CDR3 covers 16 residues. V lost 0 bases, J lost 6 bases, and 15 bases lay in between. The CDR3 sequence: CASSQDSRGVLNEQFF. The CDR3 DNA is TGTGCCAGCAGCCAAGATTCACGGGGCGTACTCAATGAGCAGTTCTTC.

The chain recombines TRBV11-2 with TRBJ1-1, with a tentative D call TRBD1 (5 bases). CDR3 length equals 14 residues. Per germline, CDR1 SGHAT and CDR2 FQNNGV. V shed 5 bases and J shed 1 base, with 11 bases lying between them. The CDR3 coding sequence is TGTGCCAGCAGCCTCCGGGACTGGAACACTGAAGCTTTCTTT. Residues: CASSLRDWNTEAFF.

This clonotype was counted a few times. The CDR3 sequence: CASSLLATGGPTEAFF. The CDR3 region has the DNA TGTGCCAGCAGCTTATTGGCTACAGGGGGACCAACTGAAGCTTTCTTT. The chain links TRBV7-2 to TRBJ1-1, with 8 bases aligning to TRBD1. The CDR3 sequence is 16 residues long. The V gene's germline CDR1 is SGHTA and CDR2 FQGNSA. Trimming at V came to 2 bases and at J to 5 bases, leaving 10 bases not matched to a gene.

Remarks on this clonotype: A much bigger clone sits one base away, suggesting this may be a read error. As DNA, the CDR3 is TGCAGCGTTGTGGGACTAGCGGAAGGCGAGCAGTACTTC. This encodes CSVVGLAEGEQYF. V usage is TRBV29-1 and J usage is TRBJ2-7; 11 nucleotides match TRBD2. Per germline, CDR1 SQVTM and CDR2 ANQGSEA. The CDR3 loop spans 13 amino acids. The junction had 5 bases not matched to a gene; V was cut back by 4 bases and J by 6 bases.

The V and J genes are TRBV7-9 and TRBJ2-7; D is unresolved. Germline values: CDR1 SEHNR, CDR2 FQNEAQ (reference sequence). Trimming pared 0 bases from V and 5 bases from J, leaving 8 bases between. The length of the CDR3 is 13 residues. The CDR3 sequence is CASSLAVGNEQYF. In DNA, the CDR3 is TGTGCCAGCAGCTTAGCGGTGGGTAACGAGCAGTACTTC. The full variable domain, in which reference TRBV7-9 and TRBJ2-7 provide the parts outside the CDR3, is DTGVSQNPRHKITKRGQNVTFRCDPISEHNRLYWYRQTLGQGPEFLTYFQNEAQLEKSRLLSDRFSAERPKGSFSTLEIQRTEQGDSAMYLCASSLAVGNEQYFGPGTRLTVT.

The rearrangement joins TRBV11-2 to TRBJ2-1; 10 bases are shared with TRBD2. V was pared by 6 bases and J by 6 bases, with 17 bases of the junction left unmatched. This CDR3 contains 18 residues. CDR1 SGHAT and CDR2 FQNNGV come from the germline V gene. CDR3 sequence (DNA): TGTGCCAGCAGTAACGGTGGGGTAGGTGCTAGCGGGAGCAATGAGCAGTTCTTC. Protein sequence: CASSNGGVGASGSNEQFF.

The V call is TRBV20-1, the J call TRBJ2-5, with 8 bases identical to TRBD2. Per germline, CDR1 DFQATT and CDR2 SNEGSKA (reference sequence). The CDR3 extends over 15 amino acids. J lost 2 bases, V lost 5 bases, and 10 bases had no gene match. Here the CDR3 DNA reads TGCAGTGCTCGTAGTTCCGGGACTAGGCAAGAGACCCAGTACTTC. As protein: CSARSSGTRQETQYF.

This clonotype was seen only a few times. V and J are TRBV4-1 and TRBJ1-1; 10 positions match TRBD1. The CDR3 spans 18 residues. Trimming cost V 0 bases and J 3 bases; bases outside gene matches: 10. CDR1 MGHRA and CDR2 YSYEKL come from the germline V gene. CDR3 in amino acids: CASSQEGDRGPGYTEAFF. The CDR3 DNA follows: TGCGCCAGCAGCCAAGAGGGGGACAGGGGACCGGGTTACACTGAAGCTTTCTTT.

The CDR3: CASRSQGETGELFF. The CDR3 DNA is TGTGCCAGCAGAAGTCAGGGGGAGACCGGGGAGCTGTTTTTT. The rearrangement links TRBV11-3 to TRBJ2-2, with 7 bases that match TRBD1. CDR1 and CDR2 (germline): SGHNT, YENEEA. This CDR3 has 14 amino acids. J was trimmed by 5 bases and V by 6 bases; bases with no gene match: 6.

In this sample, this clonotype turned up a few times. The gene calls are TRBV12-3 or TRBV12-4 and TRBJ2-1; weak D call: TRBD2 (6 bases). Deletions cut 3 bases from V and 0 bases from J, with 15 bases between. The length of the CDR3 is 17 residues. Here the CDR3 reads CASSFARDSYSYNEQFF. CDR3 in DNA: TGTGCCAGCAGTTTCGCCCGGGACTCGTACTCCTACAATGAGCAGTTCTTC.

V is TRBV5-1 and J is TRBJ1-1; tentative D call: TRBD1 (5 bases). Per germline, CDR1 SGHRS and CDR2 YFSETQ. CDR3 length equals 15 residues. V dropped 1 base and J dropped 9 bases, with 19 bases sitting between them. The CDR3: CASSLYSSGPPKAFF. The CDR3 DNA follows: TGCGCCAGCAGCTTGTATTCGTCAGGGCCCCCCAAAGCTTTCTTT.

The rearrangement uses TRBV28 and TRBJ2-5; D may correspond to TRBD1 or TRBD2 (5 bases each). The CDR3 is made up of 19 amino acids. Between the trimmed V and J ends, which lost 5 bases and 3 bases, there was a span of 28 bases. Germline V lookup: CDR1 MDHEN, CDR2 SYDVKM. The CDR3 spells CASSPVSGAERALKETQYF. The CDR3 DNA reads TGTGCCAGCAGTCCAGTTTCCGGGGCCGAAAGAGCCCTGAAAGAGACCCAGTACTTC.

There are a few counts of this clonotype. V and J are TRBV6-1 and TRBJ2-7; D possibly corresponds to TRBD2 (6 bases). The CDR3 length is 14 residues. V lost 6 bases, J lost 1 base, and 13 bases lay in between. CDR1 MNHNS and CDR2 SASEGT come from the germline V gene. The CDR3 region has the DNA TGTGCCAGCAGCCGTGCACGGGAGTCCTACGAGCAGTACTTC. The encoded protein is CASSRARESYEQYF.

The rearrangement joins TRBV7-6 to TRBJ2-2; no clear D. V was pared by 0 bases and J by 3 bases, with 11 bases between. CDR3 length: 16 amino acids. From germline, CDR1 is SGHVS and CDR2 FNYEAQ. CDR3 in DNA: TGTGCCAGCAGCTTAGCGGGCACAGCACACACCGGGGAGCTGTTTTTT. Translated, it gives CASSLAGTAHTGELFF.

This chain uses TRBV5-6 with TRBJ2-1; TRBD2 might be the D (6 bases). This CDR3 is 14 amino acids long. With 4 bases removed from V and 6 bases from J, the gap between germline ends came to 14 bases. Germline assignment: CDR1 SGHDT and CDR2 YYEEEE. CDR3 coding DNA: TGTGCCAGCAGCACACCGGGACTGAGCAATGAGCAGTTCTTC. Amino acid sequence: CASSTPGLSNEQFF.